This TCR beta chain is drawn from a study of beta chain features in type 1 diabetes. Study details: Examination spanned around 110 million sorted cells from all samples.

CD4+ naive, central memory, regulatory and stem cell-like memory cells were sorted via CD45RO/CCR7/CD25/CD127/CD95/CD27. The CDR3 runs 15 residues. The germline V gene encodes CDR1 SGDLS and CDR2 YYNGEE. Trimming at V came to 0 bases and at J to 8 bases, leaving 4 bases not matched to a gene. The whole isolated RNA underwent reverse transcription, so sequencing captured expressed TCRB transcripts. The table came from immunoSEQ multiplex PCR; TCRdb's copy has only in-frame clones and leaves some out. The sample lists 900,000 or so clones; about a sixth were seen once. The chain carries TRBV9 and TRBJ1-4; 10 nucleotides line up with TRBD1. Material for sequencing was naive CD4+ T cells from blood. This clonotype was obtained from a woman younger than 35 in good health. CDR3 sequence reads: CASSVGGTGAEKLFF. CDR3 sequence (DNA): TGTGCCAGCAGCGTAGGTGGGACAGGGGCCGAAAAACTGTTTTTT.